This T cell receptor (beta chain) stems from a study of cytomegalovirus exposure and HLA in healthy donors. The PCR had 60 Vbeta and 13 Jbeta primers. Here immunoSEQ multiplex PCR was the method, and the copy in TCRdb shows in-frame clones only, minus some. The sample holds fewer than 110,000 clones; around 76% are singletons and the top ten take about 2.5%. Concerning this clone: Its target is unknown.

The study's findings and limits: In a later analysis, at a false discovery rate of 0.05, 15,000 to 20,000 TCR beta sequences matched HLA alleles.

The germline V and J ends were trimmed by 3 bases and 4 bases, with 11 bases remaining between them. Per the germline V gene, CDR1 is MRHNA and CDR2 is SNTAGT. The CDR3 loop spans 14 amino acids. The gene calls are TRBV6-4 and TRBJ2-3; D is undetermined. Sequencing was performed on PBMCs. This clonotype was sampled from a man aged 25-40 years in good health and CMV-seropositive. Here the CDR3 reads CASSDQYAADTQYF. The CDR3 nucleotides read TGTGCCAGCAGTGATCAGTATGCGGCAGATACGCAGTATTTT.